This T cell receptor (beta chain) was found in a study of Ad26.COV2.S vaccination and SARS-CoV-2 variants (dated by TCRdb to 2020 to 2023). Describing the broader study: Vaccine-arm donors were drawn from COV1001, a multicentre, randomized, double-blind, placebo-controlled phase I-IIa trial of Ad26.COV2.S in healthy adults. Ad26.COV2.S was given intramuscularly at 5x10^10 or 1x10^11 viral particles, as a single shot or as two shots 56 days apart. TCRbeta repertoire sequencing served as the tool for gauging how specific and how broad the SARS-CoV-2-reactive T cell receptors were following Ad26.COV2.S vaccination. The TCR-sequenced set comprised approximately 30 samples: around 20 Ad26.COV2.S vaccine recipients, 5 placebo recipients and 8 SARS-CoV-2 convalescent individuals. Participants in the trial were split at random into five groups of five each, receiving low-dose or high-dose Ad26.COV2.S once or twice, or else placebo on both occasions. Investigators did not know the trial group allocation while performing experiments and assessing outcomes. Overall results and qualifications from the work: Comparable non-spike TCR breadth was observed between vaccine and placebo recipients, consistent with only spike being contained in the vaccine. Compared with placebo recipients, Ad26.COV2.S recipients showed higher spike-specific TCR breadth (P = 0.0014). After vaccination, spike-specific CD8+ and CD4+ T cell responses were reported to show substantial breadth. The authors noted that the TCR breadth and depth analyses may have underestimated total T cell responses. The study was not powered to compare responses between vaccine doses or regimens.

V is pruned by 0 bases and J by 4 bases, leaving 2 bases of the junction without a gene match. The CDR3 runs 16 amino acids, cysteine and phenylalanine included. Kept here is only the CDR3 DNA, which spans 48 bases and is read in frame from base 1. CDR1 and CDR2 are drawn from the germline V gene: MNHNS, SASEGT. On this clone: No antigen is known for it. Base qualities are not provided; no much larger clone lies one nucleotide away.

The treatment or condition tag for this specimen amounts to: over 15 received Ad26.COV2.S at low or high dose, single or two shots; about 5 received placebo; per-sample allocation not given. Repertoires of vaccine and placebo recipients were sequenced from samples collected on day 63 after the first injection. Between 29 July and 7 August 2020, Cohort 1b enrolled 25 adults aged 18-55 years at one site in Boston, USA. Ad26.COV2.S was a replication-incompetent adenovirus type 26 vector that expressed a prefusion-stabilized SARS-CoV-2 spike protein derived from the original Wuhan strain. The immunoSEQ Assay was the method used to sequence TCRbeta CDR3 regions. After extraction, genomic DNA underwent amplification by bias-controlled multiplex PCR, followed by high-throughput sequencing. The original methods were these. Collapsing and filtering of sequences were performed to quantify the absolute abundance of each unique TCRbeta CDR3 region. T cell fraction was estimated by normalization of TCRbeta template counts to usable DNA, with usable DNA being measured through amplification of reference genes present in all nucleated cells. Repertoire TCRs were annotated as SARS-CoV-2-specific when V gene, CDR3 amino acid sequence and J gene were exactly matched to a known reactive TCR set. The reference SARS-CoV-2 TCR set was derived from MIRA and filtered for enrichment in COVID-19-positive ImmuneCODE repertoires, a step that removed public or cross-reactive TCRs. Drawing on the MIRA antigens, annotated TCRs were analysed further at the level of specific ORF or position within ORF. Breadth was defined as annotated unique rearrangements over total unique productive rearrangements; depth was the summed frequency of those rearrangements. Two-sided Wilcoxon rank-sum tests were used to compare TCR breadth between groups. In TCRdb, the immuneACCESS table is reduced to in-frame sequences with V and J assigned. These tables do not hold every clone; where another copy was compared, an unresolved V gene accounts for under half, and the others remain unexplained. The V and J calls and clone size are taken from that table; D and trimming were inferred from the DNA. This sample lists approximately 480,000 clones; approximately 90% were detected once. The top ten clones comprise 9.5% to 15% of the sample.

The sequencing used peripheral blood, collected in a trial of Ad26.COV2.S vaccine versus placebo. The TCR sequence derives from a person aged 18-65 years who received the Ad26.COV2.S COVID-19 vaccine or a placebo. Recombination linked TRBV6-1 to TRBJ2-3, with 12 middle bases fitting TRBD2. The nucleotide sequence is TGTGCCAGCAGTGAAGCCCTAGCGGGAGGGGCAGATACGCAGTATTTT. Translated, it reads CASSEALAGGADTQYF.